This T cell receptor beta chain derives from a study of blood T cell repertoires in COVID-19. Study as a whole: Sites across the United States, Italy and Spain contributed samples from acute and convalescent COVID-19. The analysed material was cDNA or gDNA that came from T cells, B-cell-depleted T cells, or PBMCs.

Germline lookup yields CDR1 PRHDT and CDR2 FYEKMQ (reference sequence). V gave up 5 bases and J gave up 5 bases; unmatched junction bases: 5. The CDR3 sequence is 15 residues long. This clone was seen only a few times. In the study's own analysis: Amplification with reference gene primers provided the estimates of nucleated cell counts. Clones were read by immunoSEQ multiplex PCR, and TCRdb kept only the in-frame ones, dropping some. V, J and clone size are those of that table, while D and trimming were read from the DNA. The sample yields 130,000 or so clones, just over 85% seen once. Sample: peripheral blood. The chain links TRBV13 to TRBJ2-1, with 11 bases aligning to TRBD2. This TCR was recovered from a woman aged 55-69 years with acute or convalescent COVID-19. The CDR3 bases are TGTGCCAGCAGCCCACTAGCGGGGGAGAACAATGAGCAGTTCTTC. Translating gives CASSPLAGENNEQFF.